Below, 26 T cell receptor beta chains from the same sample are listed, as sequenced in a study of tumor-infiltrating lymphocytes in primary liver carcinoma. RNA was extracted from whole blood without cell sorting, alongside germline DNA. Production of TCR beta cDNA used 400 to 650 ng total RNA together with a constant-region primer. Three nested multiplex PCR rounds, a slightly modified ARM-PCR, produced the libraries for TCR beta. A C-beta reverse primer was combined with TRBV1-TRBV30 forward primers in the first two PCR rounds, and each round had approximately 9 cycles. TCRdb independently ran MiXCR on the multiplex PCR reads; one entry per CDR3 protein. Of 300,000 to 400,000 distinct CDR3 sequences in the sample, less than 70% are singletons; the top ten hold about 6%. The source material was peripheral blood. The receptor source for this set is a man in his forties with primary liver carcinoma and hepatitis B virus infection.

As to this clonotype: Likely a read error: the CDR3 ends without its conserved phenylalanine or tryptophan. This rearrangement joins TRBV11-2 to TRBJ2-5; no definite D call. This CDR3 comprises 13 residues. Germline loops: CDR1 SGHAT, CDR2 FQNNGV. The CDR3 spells CASSYNTQATQYL. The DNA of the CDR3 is TGTGCCAGCAGCTACAATACGCAAGCGACCCAGTACTTA.

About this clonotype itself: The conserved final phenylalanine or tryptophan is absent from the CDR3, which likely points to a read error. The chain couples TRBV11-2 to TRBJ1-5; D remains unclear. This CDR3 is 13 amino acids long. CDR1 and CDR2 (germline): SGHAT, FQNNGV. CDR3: CVSSQTVDQPQHS. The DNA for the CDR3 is TGTGTCAGCAGCCAGACGGTGGATCAGCCCCAGCATTCT.

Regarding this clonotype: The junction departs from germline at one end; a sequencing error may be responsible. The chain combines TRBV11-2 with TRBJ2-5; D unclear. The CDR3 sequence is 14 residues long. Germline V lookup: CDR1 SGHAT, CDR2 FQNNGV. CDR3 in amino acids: CASSFVPSQEIQYF. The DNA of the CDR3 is TGTGCCAGCAGCTTCGTACCAAGTCAAGAGATCCAGTACTTC.

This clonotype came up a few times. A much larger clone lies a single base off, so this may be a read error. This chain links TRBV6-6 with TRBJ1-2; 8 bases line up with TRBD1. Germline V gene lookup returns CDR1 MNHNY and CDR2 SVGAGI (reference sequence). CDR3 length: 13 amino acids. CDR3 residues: CASSFDRGYGHTF. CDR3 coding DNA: TGTGCCAGCAGTTTTGACAGGGGCTATGGCCACACCTTC.

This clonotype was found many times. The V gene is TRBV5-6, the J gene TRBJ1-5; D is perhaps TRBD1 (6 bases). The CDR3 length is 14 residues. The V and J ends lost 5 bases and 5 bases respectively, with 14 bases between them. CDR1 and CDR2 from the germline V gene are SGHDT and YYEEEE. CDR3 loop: CASSLQGTHQPQHF. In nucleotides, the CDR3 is TGTGCCAGCAGTTTACAGGGTACCCATCAGCCCCAGCATTTT.

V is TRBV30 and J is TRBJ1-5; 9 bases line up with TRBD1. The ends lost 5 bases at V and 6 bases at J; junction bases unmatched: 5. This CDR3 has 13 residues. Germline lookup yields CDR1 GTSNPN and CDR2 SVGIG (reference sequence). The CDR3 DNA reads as TGTGCCTGGGTTACAGGGGGCGTTCAGCCCCAGCATTTT. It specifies CAWVTGGVQPQHF.

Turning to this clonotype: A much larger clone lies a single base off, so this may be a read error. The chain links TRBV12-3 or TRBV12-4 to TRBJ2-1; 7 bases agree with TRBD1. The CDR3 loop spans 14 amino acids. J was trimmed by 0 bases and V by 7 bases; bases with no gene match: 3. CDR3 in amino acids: CASIGTASYNEQFF. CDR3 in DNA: TGTGCCAGCATAGGGACAGCCTCCTACAATGAGCAGTTCTTC.

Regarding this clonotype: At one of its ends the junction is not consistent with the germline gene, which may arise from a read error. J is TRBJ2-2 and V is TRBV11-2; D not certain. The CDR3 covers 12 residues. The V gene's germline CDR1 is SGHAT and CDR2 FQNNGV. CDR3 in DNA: TGTGCCAGCAGCCCCGGACCCCGAGAGGTGCTTTTT. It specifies CASSPGPREVLF.

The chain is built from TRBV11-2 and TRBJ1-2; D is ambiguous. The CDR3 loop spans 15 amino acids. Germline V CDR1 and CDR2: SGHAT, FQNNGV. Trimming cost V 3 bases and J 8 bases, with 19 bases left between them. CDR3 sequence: CASSLRLHDAGGYTF. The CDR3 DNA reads TGTGCCAGCAGCTTGAGGCTACATGACGCGGGGGGCTACACCTTC.

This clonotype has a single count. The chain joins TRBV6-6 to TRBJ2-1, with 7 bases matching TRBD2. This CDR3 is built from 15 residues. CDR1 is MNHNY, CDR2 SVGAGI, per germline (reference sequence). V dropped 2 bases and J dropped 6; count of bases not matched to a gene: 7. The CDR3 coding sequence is TGTGCCAGCAGTTACAGGCTAGCGGTCTGCAATGAGCAGTTCTTC. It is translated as CASSYRLAVCNEQFF.

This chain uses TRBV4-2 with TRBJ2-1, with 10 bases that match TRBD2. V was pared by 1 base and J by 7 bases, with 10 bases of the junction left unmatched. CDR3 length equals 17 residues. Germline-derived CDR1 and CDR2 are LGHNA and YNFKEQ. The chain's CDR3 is CASSQGDLAGDGNEQFF. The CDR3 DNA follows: TGTGCCAGCAGCCAAGGGGACCTAGCGGGAGACGGTAATGAGCAGTTCTTC.

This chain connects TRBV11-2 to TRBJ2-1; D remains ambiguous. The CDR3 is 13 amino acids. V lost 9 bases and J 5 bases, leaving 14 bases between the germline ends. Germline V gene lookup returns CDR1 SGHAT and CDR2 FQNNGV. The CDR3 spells CARRFAGNNEQFF. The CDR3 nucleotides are TGTGCCAGGAGATTTGCAGGTAACAATGAGCAGTTCTTC.

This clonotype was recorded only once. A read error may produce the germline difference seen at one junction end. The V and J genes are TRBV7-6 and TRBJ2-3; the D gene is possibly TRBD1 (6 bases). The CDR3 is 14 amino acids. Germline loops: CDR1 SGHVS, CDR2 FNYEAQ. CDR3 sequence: CASSLAQGTQTHYF. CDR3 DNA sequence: TGTGCCAGCAGCTTAGCTCAGGGGACGCAGACGCACTATTTT. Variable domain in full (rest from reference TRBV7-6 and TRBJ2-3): GAGVSQSPRYKVTKRGQDVALRCDPISGHVSLYWYRQALGQGPEFLTYFNYEAQQDKSGLPNDRFSAERPEGSISTLTIQRTEQRDSAMYRCASSLAQGTQTHYFGPGTRLTVL.

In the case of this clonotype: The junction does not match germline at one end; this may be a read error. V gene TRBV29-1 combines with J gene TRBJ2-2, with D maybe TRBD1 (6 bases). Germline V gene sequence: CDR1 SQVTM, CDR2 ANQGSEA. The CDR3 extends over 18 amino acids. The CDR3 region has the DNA TGCAGCGGACGAAGGGTAGTGGGGGACAACATTAACACCGGGGAGCTGCTTTTT. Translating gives CSGRRVVGDNINTGELLF.

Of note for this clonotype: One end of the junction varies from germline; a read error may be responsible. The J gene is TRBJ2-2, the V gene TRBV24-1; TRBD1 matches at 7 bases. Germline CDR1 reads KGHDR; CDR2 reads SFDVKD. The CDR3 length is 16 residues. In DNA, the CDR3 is TGTGCCACCAGTGACCAACAGGGGCCCTACACCGCGGAGCTGTTTTTT. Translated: CATSDQQGPYTAELFF.

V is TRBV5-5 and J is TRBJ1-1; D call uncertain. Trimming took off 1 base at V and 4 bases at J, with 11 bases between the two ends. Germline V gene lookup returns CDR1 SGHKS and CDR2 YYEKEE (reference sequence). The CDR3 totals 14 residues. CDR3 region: CASSLFHGFTEAFF. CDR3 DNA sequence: TGTGCCAGCAGCTTGTTTCATGGATTCACTGAAGCTTTCTTT.

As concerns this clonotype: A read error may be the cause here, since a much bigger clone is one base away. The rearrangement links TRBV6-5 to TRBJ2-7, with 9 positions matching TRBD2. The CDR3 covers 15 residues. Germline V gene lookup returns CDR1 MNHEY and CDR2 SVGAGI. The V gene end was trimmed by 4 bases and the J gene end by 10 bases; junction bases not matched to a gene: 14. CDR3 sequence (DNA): TGTGCCAGCAGTTCGACCCTAGCGGGACAAGGCGATCAGTACTTC. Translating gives CASSSTLAGQGDQYF.

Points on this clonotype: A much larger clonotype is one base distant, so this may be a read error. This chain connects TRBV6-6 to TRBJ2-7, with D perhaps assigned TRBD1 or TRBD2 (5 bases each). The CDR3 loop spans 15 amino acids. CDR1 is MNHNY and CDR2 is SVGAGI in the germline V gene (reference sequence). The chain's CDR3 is CANSYSGPGSYEQYF. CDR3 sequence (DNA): TGTGCCAACAGTTACTCGGGGCCGGGCTCCTACGAGCAGTACTTC.

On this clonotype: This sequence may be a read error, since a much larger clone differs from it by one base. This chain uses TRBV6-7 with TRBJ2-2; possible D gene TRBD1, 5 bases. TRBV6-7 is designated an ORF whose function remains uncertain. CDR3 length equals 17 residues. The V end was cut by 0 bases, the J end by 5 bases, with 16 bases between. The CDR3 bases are TGTGCCAGCAGTTACTCCAGAAACCGGCACAGGACCGGGGAGCTGTTTTTT. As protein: CASSYSRNRHRTGELFF.

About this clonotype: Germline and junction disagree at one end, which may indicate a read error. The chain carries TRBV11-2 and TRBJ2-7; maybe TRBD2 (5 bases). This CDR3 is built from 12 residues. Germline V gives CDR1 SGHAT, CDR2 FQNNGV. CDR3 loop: CAGSLPGGEQYF. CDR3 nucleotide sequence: TGTGCCGGCAGCTTACCCGGCGGGGAGCAGTACTTC.

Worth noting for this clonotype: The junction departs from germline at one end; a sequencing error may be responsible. This chain's CDR3 is CANSLIMAGEGNEQFF. CDR3 nucleotides: TGTGCCAACAGCTTAATTATGGCGGGAGAGGGCAATGAGCAGTTCTTC. The V gene is TRBV7-3, the J gene TRBJ2-1; 7 nucleotides agree with TRBD2. The CDR3 is made up of 16 amino acids. Germline CDR1 SGHTA, CDR2 FQGTGA.

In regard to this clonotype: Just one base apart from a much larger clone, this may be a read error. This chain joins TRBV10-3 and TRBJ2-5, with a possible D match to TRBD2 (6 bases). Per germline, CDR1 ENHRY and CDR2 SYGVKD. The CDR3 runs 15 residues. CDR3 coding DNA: TGTGCCATCTGTGAGACCCGCCAGGGAGGAGAGACCCAGTACTTC. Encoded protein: CAICETRQGGETQYF.

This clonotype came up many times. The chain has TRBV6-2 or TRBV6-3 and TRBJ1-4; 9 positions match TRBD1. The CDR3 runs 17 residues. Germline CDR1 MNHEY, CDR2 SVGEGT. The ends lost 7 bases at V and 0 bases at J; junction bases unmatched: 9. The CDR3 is CASNFKTGGSTNEKLFF. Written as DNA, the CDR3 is TGTGCCAGCAATTTCAAGACAGGGGGATCAACTAATGAAAAACTGTTTTTT.

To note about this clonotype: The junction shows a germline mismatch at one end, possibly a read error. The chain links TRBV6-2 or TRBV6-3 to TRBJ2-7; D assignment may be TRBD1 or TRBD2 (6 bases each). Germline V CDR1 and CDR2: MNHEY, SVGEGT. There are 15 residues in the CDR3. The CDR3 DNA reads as TGTGCCTGCAGCGACTCGGGGGCTCCGGCCTACGAGCAGTACTTC. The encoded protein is CACSDSGAPAYEQYF.

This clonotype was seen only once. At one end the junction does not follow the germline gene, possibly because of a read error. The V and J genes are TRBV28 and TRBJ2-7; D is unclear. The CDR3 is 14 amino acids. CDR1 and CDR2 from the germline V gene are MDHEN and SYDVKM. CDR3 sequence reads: CASNPHQASCEQYF. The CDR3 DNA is TGTGCCAGCAATCCCCACCAGGCATCCTGCGAGCAGTACTTC.

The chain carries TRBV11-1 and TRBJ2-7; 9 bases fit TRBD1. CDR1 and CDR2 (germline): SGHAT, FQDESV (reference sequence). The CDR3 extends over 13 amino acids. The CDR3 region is CTNSGTGTYEQYF. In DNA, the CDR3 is TGTACCAACTCCGGGACAGGGACCTACGAGCAGTACTTC.